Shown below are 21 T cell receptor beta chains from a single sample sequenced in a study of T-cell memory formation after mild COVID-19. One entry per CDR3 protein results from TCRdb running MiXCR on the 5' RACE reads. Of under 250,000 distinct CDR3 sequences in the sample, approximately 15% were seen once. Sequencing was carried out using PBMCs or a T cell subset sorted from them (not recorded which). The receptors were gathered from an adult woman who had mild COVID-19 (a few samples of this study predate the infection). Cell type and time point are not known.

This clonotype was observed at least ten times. The CDR3 region has the DNA TGTGCCAGCAGTTACGATGGGATAAGGTCACCCCTCCACTTT. Amino acids: CASSYDGIRSPLHF. The chain uses TRBV6-5 and TRBJ1-6; D not resolved. This CDR3 spans 14 amino acids. Germline V lookup: CDR1 MNHEY, CDR2 SVGAGI. The V gene lost 2 bases and the J gene lost 10 bases, with 12 bases spanning the gap.

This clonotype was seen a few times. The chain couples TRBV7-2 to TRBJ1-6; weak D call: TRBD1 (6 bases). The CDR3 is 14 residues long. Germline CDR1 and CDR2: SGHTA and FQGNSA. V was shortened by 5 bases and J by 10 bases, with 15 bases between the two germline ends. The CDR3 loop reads CASSEQGIRSPLHF. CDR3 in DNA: TGTGCCAGCAGCGAACAGGGAATTAGATCACCCCTCCACTTT.

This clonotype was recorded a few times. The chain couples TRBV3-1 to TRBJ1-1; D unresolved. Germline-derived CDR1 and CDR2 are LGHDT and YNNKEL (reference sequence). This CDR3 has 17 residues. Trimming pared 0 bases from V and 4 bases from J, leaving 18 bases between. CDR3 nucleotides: TGTGCCAGCAGCCAAGATCTTTGGCTCCGTGGTGGCACTGAAGCTTTCTTT. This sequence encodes CASSQDLWLRGGTEAFF.

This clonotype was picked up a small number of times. CDR3 protein: CSAQASYEQYF. The CDR3, as DNA: TGCAGTGCCCAAGCTTCCTACGAGCAGTACTTC. This sequence joins TRBV20-1 and TRBJ2-7; D call uncertain. Per germline, CDR1 DFQATT and CDR2 SNEGSKA (reference sequence). The CDR3 has 11 amino acids. The V end lost 6 bases, the J end lost 1 base, and 7 bases lay between the germline ends.

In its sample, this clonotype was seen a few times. The CDR3 sequence is CASSQDPGNTEAFF. For the CDR3, the DNA is TGCGCCAGCAGCCAAGACCCGGGGAACACTGAAGCTTTCTTT. V usage is TRBV4-3 and J usage is TRBJ1-1; D is unresolved. The CDR3 spans 14 residues. The V and J ends lost 0 bases and 1 base respectively, with 6 bases between them. Per germline, CDR1 LGHNA and CDR2 YSLEER.

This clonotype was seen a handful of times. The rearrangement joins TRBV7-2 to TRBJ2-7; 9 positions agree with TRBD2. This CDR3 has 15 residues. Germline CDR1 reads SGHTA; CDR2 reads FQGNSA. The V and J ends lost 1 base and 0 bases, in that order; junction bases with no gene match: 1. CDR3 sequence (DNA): TGTGCCAGCAGCTTAGTTAGCGGGGGCTCCTACGAGCAGTACTTC. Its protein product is CASSLVSGGSYEQYF.

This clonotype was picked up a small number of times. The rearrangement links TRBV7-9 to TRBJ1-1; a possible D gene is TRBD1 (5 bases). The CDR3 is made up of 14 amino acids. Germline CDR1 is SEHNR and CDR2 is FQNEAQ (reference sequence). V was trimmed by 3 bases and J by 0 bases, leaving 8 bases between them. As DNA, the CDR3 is TGTGCCAGCAGCTTTAGGACATTGAACACTGAAGCTTTCTTT. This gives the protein CASSFRTLNTEAFF.

CDR3 sequence (DNA): TGTGCCAGCAGCTTAATCTCCAGGCGGACAGATACGCAGTATTTT. Its protein is CASSLISRRTDTQYF. The chain recombines TRBV7-9 with TRBJ2-3; no reliable D call. Trimming left V 2 bases short and J 3 bases short, with 12 bases between. Germline V gene sequence: CDR1 SEHNR, CDR2 FQNEAQ (reference sequence). The CDR3 consists of 15 residues.

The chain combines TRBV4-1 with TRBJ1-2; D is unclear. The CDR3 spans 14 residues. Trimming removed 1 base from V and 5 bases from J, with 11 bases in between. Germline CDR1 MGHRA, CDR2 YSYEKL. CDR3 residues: CASSQVEQTYGYTF. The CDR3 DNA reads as TGCGCCAGCAGCCAAGTCGAACAGACATATGGCTACACCTTC.

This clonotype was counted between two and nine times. The chain's CDR3 is CASSQVLLWDTQYF. Here the CDR3 DNA reads TGTGCCAGCAGCCAAGTCCTACTATGGGATACGCAGTATTTT. This chain links TRBV4-2 with TRBJ2-3, with unresolved D. The CDR3 is 14 residues long. CDR1 and CDR2 from the germline V gene are LGHNA and YNFKEQ. V shed 1 base and J shed 6 bases, with 11 bases lying between them.

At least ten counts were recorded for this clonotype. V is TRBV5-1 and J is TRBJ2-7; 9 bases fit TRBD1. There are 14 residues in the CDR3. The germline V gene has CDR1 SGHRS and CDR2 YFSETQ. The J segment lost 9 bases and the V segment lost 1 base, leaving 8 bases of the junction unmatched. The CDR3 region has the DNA TGCGCCAGCAGCTTGAGACAGGGGGACGCTTCGCAGTACTTC. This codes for CASSLRQGDASQYF.

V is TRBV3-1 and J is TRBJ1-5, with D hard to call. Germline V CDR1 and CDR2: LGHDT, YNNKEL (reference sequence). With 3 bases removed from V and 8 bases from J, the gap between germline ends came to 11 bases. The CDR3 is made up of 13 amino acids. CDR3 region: CASSQGFKEPQHF. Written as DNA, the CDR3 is TGTGCCAGCAGCCAGGGATTCAAAGAGCCCCAGCATTTT.

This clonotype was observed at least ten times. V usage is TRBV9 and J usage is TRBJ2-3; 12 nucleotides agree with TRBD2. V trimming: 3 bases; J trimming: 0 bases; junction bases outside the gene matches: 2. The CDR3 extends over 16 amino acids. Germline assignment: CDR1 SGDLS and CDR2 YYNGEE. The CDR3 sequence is CASSELAGGSTDTQYF. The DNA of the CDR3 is TGTGCCAGCAGCGAACTAGCGGGGGGAAGCACAGATACGCAGTATTTT.

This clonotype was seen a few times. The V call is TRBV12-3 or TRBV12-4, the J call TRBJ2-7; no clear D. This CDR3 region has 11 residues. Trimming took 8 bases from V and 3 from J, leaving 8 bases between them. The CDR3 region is CASASYYEQYF. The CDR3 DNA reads TGTGCCAGCGCCTCGTACTACGAGCAGTACTTC.

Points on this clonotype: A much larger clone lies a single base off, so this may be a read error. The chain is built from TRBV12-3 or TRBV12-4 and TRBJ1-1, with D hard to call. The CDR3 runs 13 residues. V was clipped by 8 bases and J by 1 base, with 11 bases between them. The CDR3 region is CASALGSNTEAFF. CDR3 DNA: TGTGCCAGCGCCCTCGGGTCGAACACTGAAGCTTTCTTT.

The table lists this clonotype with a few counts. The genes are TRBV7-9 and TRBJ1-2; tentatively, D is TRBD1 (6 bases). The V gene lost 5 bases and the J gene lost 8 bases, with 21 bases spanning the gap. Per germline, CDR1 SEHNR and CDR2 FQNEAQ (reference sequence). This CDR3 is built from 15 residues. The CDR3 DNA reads TGTGCCAGCAGCCCCGGGGATAGAGGGGGATGGGGCTACACCTTC. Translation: CASSPGDRGGWGYTF.

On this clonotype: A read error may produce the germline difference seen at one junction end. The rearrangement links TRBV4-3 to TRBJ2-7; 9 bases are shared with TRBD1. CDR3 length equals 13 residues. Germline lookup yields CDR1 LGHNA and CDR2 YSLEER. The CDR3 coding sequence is TGCGCCAGCAGCCAAAAGAGGGGACAGGGAAAGATTTTC. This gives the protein CASSQKRGQGKIF.

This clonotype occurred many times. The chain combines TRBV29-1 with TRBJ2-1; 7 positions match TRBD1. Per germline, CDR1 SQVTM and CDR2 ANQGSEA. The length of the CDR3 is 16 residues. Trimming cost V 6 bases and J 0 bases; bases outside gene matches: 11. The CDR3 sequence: CSVLRQGVSSYNEQFF. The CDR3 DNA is TGCAGCGTACTCCGACAGGGCGTGTCCTCCTACAATGAGCAGTTCTTC.

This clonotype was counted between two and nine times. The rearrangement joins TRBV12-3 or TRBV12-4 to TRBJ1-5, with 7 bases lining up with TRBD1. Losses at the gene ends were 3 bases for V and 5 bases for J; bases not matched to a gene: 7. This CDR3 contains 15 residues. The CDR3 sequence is CASSFRDSVHQPQHF. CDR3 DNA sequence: TGTGCCAGCAGTTTCCGGGACAGTGTCCATCAGCCCCAGCATTTT.

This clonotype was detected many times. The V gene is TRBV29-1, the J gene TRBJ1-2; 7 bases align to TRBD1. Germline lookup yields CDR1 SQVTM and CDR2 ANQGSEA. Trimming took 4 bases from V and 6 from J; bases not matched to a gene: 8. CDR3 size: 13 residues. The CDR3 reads CSVGQGMTDGYTF. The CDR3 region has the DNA TGCAGCGTTGGACAGGGTATGACGGATGGCTACACCTTC.

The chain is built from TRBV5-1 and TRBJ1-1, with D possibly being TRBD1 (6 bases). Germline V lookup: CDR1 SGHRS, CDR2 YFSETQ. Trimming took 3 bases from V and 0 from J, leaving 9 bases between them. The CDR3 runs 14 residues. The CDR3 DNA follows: TGCGCCAGCAGCTGGGACACCATGAACACTGAAGCTTTCTTT. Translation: CASSWDTMNTEAFF.